The present T cell receptor beta chain was sequenced within a study of cytomegalovirus exposure and HLA in healthy donors. Looking at the study overall: Genotyping of hundreds of donors showed that around 81% belonged to the Caucasian-associated ancestry cluster. Findings and limits, study-wide: CMV serostatus alone was available as immune exposure information.

With 60 Vbeta and 13 Jbeta primers, the PCR was carried out. Only in-frame clones appear in the TCRdb table, and some are missing; sequencing was by immunoSEQ multiplex PCR. The sample includes around 240,000 clones, over 80% seen only once; the top ten take around 5.4%. In the case of this clone: Its antigen is still unknown.

V shed 4 bases and J shed 6 bases, with 18 bases lying between them. Germline values: CDR1 GTSNPN, CDR2 SVGIG (reference sequence). The CDR3 is made up of 14 amino acids. The sequencing input was PBMCs. The chain links TRBV30 to TRBJ1-1, with D perhaps TRBD1 (6 bases). This clonotype was obtained from a woman between 40 and 50 years old in good health and CMV-seropositive. Here the CDR3 DNA reads TGTGCCTGGACCAACAAGGGACATAAGGCTGAAGCTTTCTTT. It is translated as CAWTNKGHKAEAFF.